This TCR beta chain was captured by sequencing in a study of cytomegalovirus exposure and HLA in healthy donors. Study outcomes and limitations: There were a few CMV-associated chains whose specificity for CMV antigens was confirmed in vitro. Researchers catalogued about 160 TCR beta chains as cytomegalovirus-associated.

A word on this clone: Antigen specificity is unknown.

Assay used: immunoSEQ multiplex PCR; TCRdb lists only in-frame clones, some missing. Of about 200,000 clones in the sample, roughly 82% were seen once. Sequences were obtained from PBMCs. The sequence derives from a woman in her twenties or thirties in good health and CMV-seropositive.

The CDR3 DNA follows: TGTGCCAGCAGTGGGGTGGGACTAGCGGTTTATAGCTCCTACAATGAGCAGTTCTTC. Its protein product is CASSGVGLAVYSSYNEQFF. The chain combines TRBV27 with TRBJ2-1; 11 bases agree with TRBD2. Germline loops: CDR1 MNHEY, CDR2 SMNVEV (reference sequence). V lost 5 bases to trimming and J lost 0 bases; unmatched junction nucleotides: 12. The CDR3 contains 19 residues.